Shown below are 30 T cell receptor beta chains from a single sample sequenced in a study of technical replicates of blood from a few donors. Repertoires were generated with immunoSEQ multiplex PCR, while TCRdb's copy carries only in-frame clones and drops some. The table has about 91,000 clones, approximately 90% seen once. Sequenced input: T cells isolated from PBMCs. These TCRs come from a human donor in good health.

The chain uses TRBV4-1 and TRBJ1-4, with a possible D match to TRBD1 (6 bases). Germline CDR1 reads MGHRA; CDR2 reads YSYEKL. V was trimmed by 4 bases and J by 14 bases, leaving 20 bases between them. The CDR3 is 14 residues long. CDR3 nucleotides: TGCGCCAGCAGCCCCGCCCCACCACAGGGTCGGCTGTTTTTT. As protein: CASSPAPPQGRLFF.

The rearrangement links TRBV7-9 to TRBJ1-2; D is undetermined. Germline V gene data show CDR1 as SEHNR and CDR2 as FQNEAQ (reference sequence). The CDR3 has 18 residues. Trimming stripped 1 base from V and 4 bases from J, with 22 bases between. The CDR3 sequence: CASSLDVQQARLLYGYTF. The CDR3 DNA sequence: TGTGCCAGCAGCTTAGACGTGCAGCAAGCACGACTCCTCTATGGCTACACCTTC.

The chain joins TRBV29-1 to TRBJ2-3; D gene unclear. From germline, CDR1 is SQVTM and CDR2 ANQGSEA. The CDR3 totals 10 residues. The V gene lost 3 bases and the J gene lost 6 bases, with 4 bases spanning the gap. The CDR3 coding sequence is TGCAGCGTTGACATCGATACGCAGTATTTT. It is translated as CSVDIDTQYF.

The genes are TRBV29-1 and TRBJ2-7; tentatively, D is TRBD2 (6 bases). Per the germline V gene, CDR1 is SQVTM and CDR2 is ANQGSEA. V gave up 6 bases and J gave up 7 bases, with 22 bases separating them. The CDR3 covers 14 residues. The CDR3 sequence: CSVTGPSDRQEQYF. CDR3 bases: TGCAGCGTCACCGGGCCTAGCGACCGTCAGGAGCAGTACTTC.

The rearrangement links TRBV27 to TRBJ2-7, with 9 bases fitting TRBD1. Per the germline V gene, CDR1 is MNHEY and CDR2 is SMNVEV (reference sequence). The length of the CDR3 is 15 residues. Losses at the gene ends were 3 bases for V and 0 bases for J; bases not matched to a gene: 3. This CDR3 reads CASSFLGQGSYEQYF. The CDR3 DNA is TGTGCCAGCAGTTTTTTGGGACAGGGCTCCTACGAGCAGTACTTC.

The V gene is TRBV4-1, the J gene TRBJ2-7, with 9 bases identical to TRBD1. V was clipped by 4 bases and J by 3 bases; unmatched bases: 4. CDR1 and CDR2 from the germline V gene are MGHRA and YSYEKL. The CDR3 covers 14 residues. The CDR3 DNA follows: TGCGCCAGCAGCCTCGACAGGGGGAGCTACGAGCAGTACTTC. Its protein product is CASSLDRGSYEQYF.

The rearrangement links TRBV18 to TRBJ2-7; 10 nucleotides agree with TRBD2. The CDR3 totals 16 residues. CDR1 is KGHSH, CDR2 LQKENI, per germline. The trim removed 0 bases at V and 2 bases at J, leaving 4 bases unmatched. CDR3: CASSPPASGRPYEQYF. CDR3 DNA sequence: TGTGCCAGCTCACCACCGGCTAGCGGGAGACCCTACGAGCAGTACTTC.

The V call is TRBV9, the J call TRBJ2-3, with 11 bases lining up with TRBD2. This CDR3 spans 23 amino acids. Per the germline V gene, CDR1 is SGDLS and CDR2 is YYNGEE. The trim removed 4 bases at V and 3 bases at J, leaving 28 bases unmatched. The CDR3 sequence: CASSPRLRDRITLAGVQTDTQYF. The CDR3 nucleotides read TGTGCCAGCAGCCCCCGACTTCGTGACAGGATCACACTAGCGGGGGTACAGACAGATACGCAGTATTTT.

The rearrangement joins TRBV28 to TRBJ2-3; 11 positions match TRBD1. CDR3 size: 15 residues. Germline loops: CDR1 MDHEN, CDR2 SYDVKM. The junction had 3 bases not matched to a gene; V was cut back by 2 bases and J by 5 bases. The CDR3 is CASSLGQGAGDTQYF. CDR3 coding DNA: TGTGCCAGCAGTTTAGGACAGGGGGCTGGAGATACGCAGTATTTT.

This sequence joins TRBV7-8 and TRBJ2-5, with 7 bases that match TRBD2. Germline V gene lookup returns CDR1 SGHVS and CDR2 FQNEAQ. The CDR3 extends over 16 amino acids. With 10 bases clipped from V and 5 bases from J, the junction kept 19 bases outside the gene matches. CDR3 nucleotides: TGTGCCACCAAGCAGCTATTAATGGGAGGGAGCGAGACCCAGTACTTC. It codes for CATKQLLMGGSETQYF.

J is TRBJ2-5 and V is TRBV6-5, with 9 nucleotides matching TRBD1. Unmatched junction bases numbered 9, after V lost 5 bases and J lost 5 bases. The CDR3 runs to 15 residues. The germline CDR1 and CDR2 sequences are MNHEY and SVGAGI. CDR3 loop: CASSKPGQGEETQYF. CDR3 nucleotides: TGTGCCAGCAGTAAGCCGGGACAGGGCGAGGAGACCCAGTACTTC.

The genes are TRBV7-8 and TRBJ2-1; D is unresolved. V dropped 5 bases and J dropped 5 bases, with 7 bases sitting between them. The CDR3 runs 12 residues. Germline CDR1 and CDR2: SGHVS and FQNEAQ. The CDR3 DNA sequence: TGTGCCAGCAGCAGAACTAACAATGAGCAGTTCTTC. As protein: CASSRTNNEQFF.

The chain employs TRBV9 and TRBJ1-1; no definite D call. V shed 4 bases and J shed 1 base, with 11 bases lying between them. In germline, CDR1 is SGDLS, CDR2 YYNGEE. This CDR3 has 14 residues. DNA for the CDR3: TGTGCCAGCAGCAAGCTAGGCACGAACACTGAAGCTTTCTTT. This sequence encodes CASSKLGTNTEAFF.

The V gene is TRBV5-1, the J gene TRBJ2-2; 8 nucleotides line up with TRBD1. V lost 4 bases to trimming and J lost 2 bases; unmatched junction nucleotides: 4. The CDR3 is 15 amino acids. Germline V CDR1 and CDR2: SGHRS, YFSETQ. The DNA of the CDR3 is TGCGCCAGCAGCATAGGACAGGGCAACACCGGGGAGCTGTTTTTT. Its protein product is CASSIGQGNTGELFF.

This clone appeared a single time. The V gene is TRBV11-3, the J gene TRBJ2-1; 7 bases align to TRBD2. The V gene end was trimmed by 2 bases and the J gene end by 4 bases; junction bases not matched to a gene: 2. Per germline, CDR1 SGHNT and CDR2 YENEEA. The CDR3 is 14 amino acids. CDR3: CASSLTGLYNEQFF. CDR3 DNA: TGTGCCAGCAGCTTAACGGGACTATACAATGAGCAGTTCTTC.

The rearrangement links TRBV7-2 to TRBJ2-5; TRBD2 matches 7 bases. V lost 4 bases and J lost 1; bases outside the gene matches: 3. The germline CDR1 and CDR2 sequences are SGHTA and FQGNSA. The CDR3 is 14 amino acids. The CDR3 loop reads CASSSGLPQETQYF. The CDR3 nucleotides are TGTGCCAGCAGCTCGGGACTACCCCAAGAGACCCAGTACTTC. Supplemented by reference TRBV7-2 and TRBJ2-5, the full variable domain reads GAGVSQSPSNKVTEKGKDVELRCDPISGHTALYWYRQSLGQGLEFLIYFQGNSAPDKSGLPSDRFSAERTGGSVSTLTIQRTQQEDSAVYLCASSSGLPQETQYFGPGTRLLVL.

This chain uses TRBV4-2 with TRBJ1-5; D perhaps matches TRBD1 (5 bases). V was clipped by 4 bases and J by 2 bases, with 15 bases between them. The CDR3 consists of 16 residues. Germline loops: CDR1 LGHNA, CDR2 YNFKEQ. The CDR3 protein is CASSPTDRSGNQPQHF. The CDR3 DNA reads TGTGCCAGCAGCCCGACAGACCGCTCGGGCAATCAGCCCCAGCATTTT.

The rearrangement joins TRBV5-4 to TRBJ2-1; the match to TRBD2 covers 12 bases. CDR3 size: 17 residues. CDR1 is SGHNT, CDR2 YYREEE, per germline (reference sequence). V was clipped by 6 bases and J by 0 bases; unmatched bases: 7. CDR3 bases: TGTGCCAGCATCGGACTAGCGGGGAGAACCTCCTACAATGAGCAGTTCTTC. Protein sequence: CASIGLAGRTSYNEQFF.

The chain joins TRBV14 to TRBJ2-7; TRBD1 matches 11 bases. The germline V gene has CDR1 SGHDN and CDR2 FVKESK. This CDR3 contains 14 residues. V gave up 6 bases and J gave up 7 bases; unmatched junction bases: 8. Here the CDR3 DNA reads TGTGCCAGCAGTCGGACAGGGGGCTTCAGGGAGCAGTACTTC. Amino acid sequence: CASSRTGGFREQYF.

V gene TRBV4-1 combines with J gene TRBJ1-3, with D possibly TRBD1 on 6 matching bases. The CDR3 covers 15 residues. CDR1 is MGHRA and CDR2 is YSYEKL in the germline V gene. The V gene lost 6 bases and the J gene lost 4 bases, with 16 bases spanning the gap. For the CDR3, the DNA is TGCGCCAGCAGTCTCACAGGGCTCGGGGGAAACACCATATATTTT. Protein: CASSLTGLGGNTIYF.

This chain connects TRBV2 to TRBJ2-6; 7 nucleotides match TRBD1. Looked up from germline, CDR1 is SNHLY and CDR2 is FYNNEI. CDR3 size: 16 residues. V lost 8 bases and J lost 5; bases outside the gene matches: 12. CDR3 nucleotides: TGTGCCAGCTCTCGAGGGTGGGGACAGAGGGCCAACGTCCTGACTTTC. This sequence encodes CASSRGWGQRANVLTF.

The J gene is TRBJ2-3, the V gene TRBV10-3; D gene unclear. The CDR3 loop spans 13 amino acids. Germline V CDR1 and CDR2: ENHRY, SYGVKD. V was cut by 10 bases and J by 8 bases, with 19 bases left in between. CDR3 nucleotide sequence: TGTGCCACCTCCGATCCGACAAAGATTACGCAGTATTTT. It yields the protein CATSDPTKITQYF.

This chain connects TRBV2 to TRBJ2-7; tentative D call: TRBD2 (7 bases). Germline values: CDR1 SNHLY, CDR2 FYNNEI. This CDR3 has 13 residues. V lost 11 bases and J lost 3, with 17 bases in between. The CDR3 protein is CAPRGGGRYEQYF. CDR3 coding DNA: TGTGCCCCCAGGGGCGGGGGACGCTACGAGCAGTACTTC.

This chain connects TRBV4-2 to TRBJ2-1, with unresolved D. V dropped 0 bases and J dropped 0 bases, with 6 bases sitting between them. Germline V CDR1 and CDR2: LGHNA, YNFKEQ. The CDR3 length is 15 residues. The CDR3 sequence is CASSQDWASYNEQFF. CDR3 nucleotides: TGTGCCAGCAGCCAAGATTGGGCCTCCTACAATGAGCAGTTCTTC.

The rearrangement links TRBV7-9 to TRBJ2-3; 9 bases are a match to TRBD1. CDR1 and CDR2 from the germline V gene are SEHNR and FQNEAQ (reference sequence). The CDR3 sequence is 17 residues long. V lost 5 bases to trimming and J lost 4 bases; unmatched junction nucleotides: 13. The DNA for the CDR3 is TGTGCCAGCAGCGTTAAATCGGGACAGGGCTGGTCAGATACGCAGTATTTT. Amino acids: CASSVKSGQGWSDTQYF.

CDR3 coding DNA: TGTGCCAGCAGTTTATCGGAGACTCCGGGATACTATGGCTACACCTTC. Encoded protein: CASSLSETPGYYGYTF. This sequence joins TRBV27 and TRBJ1-2; D is ambiguous. Trimming cost V 0 bases and J 3 bases, with 14 bases left between them. The CDR3 consists of 16 residues. The germline V gene has CDR1 MNHEY and CDR2 SMNVEV (reference sequence).

This clone was picked up a small number of times. This chain joins TRBV29-1 and TRBJ1-1; possibly TRBD1 for D (5 bases). Trimming left V 3 bases short and J 6 bases short, with 11 bases between. Germline CDR1 is SQVTM and CDR2 is ANQGSEA. CDR3 size: 12 residues. The CDR3 region is CSVEGGPAEAFF. The DNA for the CDR3 is TGCAGCGTTGAGGGGGGTCCCGCTGAAGCTTTCTTT.

This clone was picked up one time. The genes are TRBV5-1 and TRBJ1-6; maybe TRBD1 (6 bases). The CDR3 totals 16 residues. Trimming removed 0 bases at V and 7 bases at J, with 14 bases between. Germline V gene lookup returns CDR1 SGHRS and CDR2 YFSETQ. CDR3 in amino acids: CASSLGRGLQNSPLHF. CDR3 coding DNA: TGCGCCAGCAGCTTGGGCAGGGGCCTCCAGAATTCACCCCTCCACTTT.

The chain links TRBV15 to TRBJ2-5; TRBD2 is a possible D gene (5 bases). Germline V lookup: CDR1 LNHNV, CDR2 YYDKDF (reference sequence). V lost 0 bases to trimming and J lost 1 base, with 9 bases between them. This CDR3 is built from 15 residues. Written as DNA, the CDR3 is TGTGCCACCAGCAGAGAGGGAGCGGTCCAAGAGACCCAGTACTTC. It yields the protein CATSREGAVQETQYF.

The V and J genes are TRBV19 and TRBJ1-1; D remains ambiguous. The CDR3 is 15 residues long. Germline assignment: CDR1 LNHDA and CDR2 SQIVND (reference sequence). The V and J ends lost 0 bases and 1 base respectively, with 9 bases between them. CDR3 residues: CASSIDSGRNTEAFF. For the CDR3, the DNA is TGTGCCAGTAGTATAGATTCGGGTAGGAACACTGAAGCTTTCTTT.